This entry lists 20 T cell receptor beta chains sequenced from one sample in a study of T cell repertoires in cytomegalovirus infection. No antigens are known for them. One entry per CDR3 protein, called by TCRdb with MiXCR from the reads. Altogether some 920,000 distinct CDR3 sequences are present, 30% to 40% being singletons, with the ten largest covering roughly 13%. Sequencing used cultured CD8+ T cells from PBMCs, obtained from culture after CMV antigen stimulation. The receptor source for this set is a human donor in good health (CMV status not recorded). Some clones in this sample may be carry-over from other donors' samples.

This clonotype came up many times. The CDR3 DNA reads TGTGCCAGCAGCCTAGGGACAGGGTGGGACGAGCAGTACGTC. Protein product: CASSLGTGWDEQYV. The chain carries TRBV6-1 and TRBJ2-7, with 9 nucleotides matching TRBD1. V was pared by 6 bases and J by 5 bases, with 8 bases of the junction left unmatched. The CDR3 is 14 amino acids. Germline lookup yields CDR1 MNHNS and CDR2 SASEGT.

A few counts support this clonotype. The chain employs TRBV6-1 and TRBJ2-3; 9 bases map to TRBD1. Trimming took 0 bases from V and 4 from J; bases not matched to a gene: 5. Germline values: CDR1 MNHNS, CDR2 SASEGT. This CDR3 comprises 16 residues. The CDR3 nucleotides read TGTGCCAGCAGTGAAGCGGGGACAGGGTCATCAGATACGCAGTATTTT. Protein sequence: CASSEAGTGSSDTQYF.

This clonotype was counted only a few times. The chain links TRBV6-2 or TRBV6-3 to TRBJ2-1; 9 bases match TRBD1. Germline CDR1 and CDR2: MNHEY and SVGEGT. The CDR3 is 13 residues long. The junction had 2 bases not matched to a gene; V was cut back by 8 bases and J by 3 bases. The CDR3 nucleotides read TGTGCCAGCTGGACAGGGGACTACAATGAGCAGTTCTTC. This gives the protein CASWTGDYNEQFF.

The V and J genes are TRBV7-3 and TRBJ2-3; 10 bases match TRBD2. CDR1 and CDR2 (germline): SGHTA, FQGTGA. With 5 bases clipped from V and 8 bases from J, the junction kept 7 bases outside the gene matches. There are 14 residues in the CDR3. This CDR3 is CASSASGGWGTQYF. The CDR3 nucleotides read TGTGCCAGCAGCGCTAGCGGGGGATGGGGTACGCAGTATTTT.

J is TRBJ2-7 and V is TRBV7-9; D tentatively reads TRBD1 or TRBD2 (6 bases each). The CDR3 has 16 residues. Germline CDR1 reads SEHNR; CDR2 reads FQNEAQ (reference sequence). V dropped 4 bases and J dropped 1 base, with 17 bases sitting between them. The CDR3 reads CASSSGAGHQSYEQYV. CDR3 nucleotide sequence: TGTGCCAGCAGCTCCGGTGCGGGACACCAATCCTACGAGCAGTACGTC.

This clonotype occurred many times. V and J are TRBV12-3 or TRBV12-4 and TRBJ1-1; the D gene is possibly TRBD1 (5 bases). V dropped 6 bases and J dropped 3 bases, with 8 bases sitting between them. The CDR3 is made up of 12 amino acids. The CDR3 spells CASSPGYTEAFF. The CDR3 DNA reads TGTGCCAGCAGCCCAGGGTACACTGAAGCTTTCTTT.

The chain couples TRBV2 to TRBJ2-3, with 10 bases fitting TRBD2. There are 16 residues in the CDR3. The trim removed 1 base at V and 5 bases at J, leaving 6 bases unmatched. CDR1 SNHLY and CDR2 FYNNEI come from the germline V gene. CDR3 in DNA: TGTGCCAGCAGTGAAGGGCTAGCGGGAGTAGGAGATACGCAGTATTTT. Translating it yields CASSEGLAGVGDTQYF.

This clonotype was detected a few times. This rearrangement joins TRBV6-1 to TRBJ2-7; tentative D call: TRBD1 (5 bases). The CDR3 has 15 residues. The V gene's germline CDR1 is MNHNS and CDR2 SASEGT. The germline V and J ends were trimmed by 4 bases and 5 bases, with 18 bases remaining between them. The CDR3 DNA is TGTGCCAGCAGTGGATCTACAGGCGTTTTGGACGAGCAGTACGTC. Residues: CASSGSTGVLDEQYV.

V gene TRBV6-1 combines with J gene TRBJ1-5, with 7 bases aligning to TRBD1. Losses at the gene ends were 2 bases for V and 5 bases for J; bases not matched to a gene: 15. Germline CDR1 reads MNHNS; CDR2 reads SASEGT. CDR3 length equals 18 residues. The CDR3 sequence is CASSEPLLNRGFDQPQHF. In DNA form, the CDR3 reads TGTGCCAGCAGTGAACCGTTGCTGAACAGGGGATTTGATCAGCCCCAGCATTTT.

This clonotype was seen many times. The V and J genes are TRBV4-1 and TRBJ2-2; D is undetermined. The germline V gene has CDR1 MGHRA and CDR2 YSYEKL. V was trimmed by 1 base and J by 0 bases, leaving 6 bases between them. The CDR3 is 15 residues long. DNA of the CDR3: TGCGCCAGCAGCCAAGGGCCCTCGAACACCGGGGAGCTGTTTTTT. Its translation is CASSQGPSNTGELFF.

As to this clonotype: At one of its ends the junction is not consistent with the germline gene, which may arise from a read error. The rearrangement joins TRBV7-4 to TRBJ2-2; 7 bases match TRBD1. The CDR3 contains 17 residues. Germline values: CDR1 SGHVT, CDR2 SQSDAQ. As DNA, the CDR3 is TGTGTCAGCAGATCAGACAGGGAAATTAGAGACACCGGGGAGCTGTTTTTT. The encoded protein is CVSRSDREIRDTGELFF.

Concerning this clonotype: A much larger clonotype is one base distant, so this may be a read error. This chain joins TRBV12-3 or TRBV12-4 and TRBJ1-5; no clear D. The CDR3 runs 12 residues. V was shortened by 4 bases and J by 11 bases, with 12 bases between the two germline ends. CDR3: CASSSRPVSQHF. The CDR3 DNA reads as TGTGCCAGCAGTTCCCGTCCCGTCTCCCAGCATTTT.

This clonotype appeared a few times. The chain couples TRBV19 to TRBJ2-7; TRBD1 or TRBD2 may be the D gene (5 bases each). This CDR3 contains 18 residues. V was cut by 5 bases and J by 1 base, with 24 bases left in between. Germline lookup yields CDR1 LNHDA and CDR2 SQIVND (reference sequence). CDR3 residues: CASSEWDPHKDGSYEQYF. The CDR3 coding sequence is TGTGCCAGTAGTGAGTGGGACCCCCACAAAGACGGGTCCTACGAGCAGTACTTC.

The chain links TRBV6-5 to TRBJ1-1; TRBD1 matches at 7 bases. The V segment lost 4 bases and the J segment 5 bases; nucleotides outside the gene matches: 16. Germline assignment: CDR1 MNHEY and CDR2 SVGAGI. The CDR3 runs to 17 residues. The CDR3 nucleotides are TGTGCCAGCAGTTCCTGGGGGACAGTCCTGTTCACTACTGAAGCTTTCTTT. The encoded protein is CASSSWGTVLFTTEAFF.

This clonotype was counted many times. The CDR3, as DNA: TGTGCTAGTGGTTTGATCTCCGGGCATAGCAATCAGCCCCAGCATTTT. Amino acid sequence: CASGLISGHSNQPQHF. The rearrangement uses TRBV12-5 and TRBJ1-5; D unclear. The CDR3 is 16 residues long. Looked up from germline, CDR1 is LGHNT and CDR2 is FRNRAP. V dropped 2 bases and J dropped 0 bases, with 11 bases sitting between them. The entire variable domain, with the rest obtained from reference TRBV12-5 and TRBJ1-5, is as follows: DARVTQTPRHKVTEMGQEVTMRCQPILGHNTVFWYRQTMMQGLELLAYFRNRAPLDDSGMPKDRFSAEMPDATLATLKIQPSEPRDSAVYFCASGLISGHSNQPQHFGDGTRLSIL.

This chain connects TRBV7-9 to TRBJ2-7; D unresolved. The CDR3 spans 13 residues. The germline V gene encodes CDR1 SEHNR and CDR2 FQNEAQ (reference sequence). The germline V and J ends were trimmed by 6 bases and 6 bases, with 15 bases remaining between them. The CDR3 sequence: CASSSEAVPEQYV. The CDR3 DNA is TGTGCCAGCAGTTCCGAGGCGGTTCCCGAGCAGTACGTC.

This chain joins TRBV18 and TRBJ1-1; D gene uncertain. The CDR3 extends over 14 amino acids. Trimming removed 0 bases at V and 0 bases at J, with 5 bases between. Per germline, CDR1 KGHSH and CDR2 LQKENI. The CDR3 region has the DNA TGTGCCAGCTCACCACCGGGAATGAACACTGAAGCTTTCTTT. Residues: CASSPPGMNTEAFF.

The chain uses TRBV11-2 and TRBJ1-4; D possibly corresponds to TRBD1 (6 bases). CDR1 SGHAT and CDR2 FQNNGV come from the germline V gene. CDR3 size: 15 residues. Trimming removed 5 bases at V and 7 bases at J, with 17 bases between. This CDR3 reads CASSQIRGSGEKLFF. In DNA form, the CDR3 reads TGTGCCAGCAGCCAGATCAGGGGTAGTGGTGAAAAACTGTTTTTT.

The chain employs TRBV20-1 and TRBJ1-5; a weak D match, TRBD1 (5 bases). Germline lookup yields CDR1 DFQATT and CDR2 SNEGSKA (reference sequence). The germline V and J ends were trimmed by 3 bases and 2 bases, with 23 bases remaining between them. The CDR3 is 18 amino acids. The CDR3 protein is CSASQKRQGGIGNQPQHF. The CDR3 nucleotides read TGCAGTGCTAGTCAAAAGCGGCAGGGAGGAATTGGCAATCAGCCCCAGCATTTT.

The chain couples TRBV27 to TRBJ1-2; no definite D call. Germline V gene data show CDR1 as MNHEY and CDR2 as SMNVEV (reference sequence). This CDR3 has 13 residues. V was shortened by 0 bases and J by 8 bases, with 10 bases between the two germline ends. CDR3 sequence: CASSLSDAGGYTF. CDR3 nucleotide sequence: TGTGCCAGCAGTTTATCAGACGCGGGAGGCTACACCTTC.